This TCR beta chain appears in the sequencing data of a study of blood T cell repertoires in COVID-19. Across the whole study: Whether acute or convalescent, the COVID-19 samples came from the United States, Italy and Spain. PBMCs, B-cell-depleted T cells, or T cells were the source of the cDNA or gDNA that made up the material.

Per the original methods: It was from reference gene primer amplification that nucleated cell counts were estimated. Clones were read by immunoSEQ multiplex PCR, and TCRdb kept only the in-frame ones, dropping some. The V and J calls and clone size are taken from that table; D and trimming were inferred from the DNA. The data hold 110,000 to 150,000 clones, with roughly 80% observed a single time. The length of the CDR3 is 14 residues. Germline CDR1 is SGHNT and CDR2 is YYREEE (reference sequence). J gave up 4 bases and V 4 bases, and 5 bases lay outside the gene matches. The rearrangement joins TRBV5-4 to TRBJ1-1; 9 bases agree with TRBD1. The sample comprised peripheral blood. This sequence was found in a man aged 45-65 years with active or convalescent COVID-19. CDR3 nucleotide sequence: TGTGCCAGCAGCGCGACAGGGGGGGGCACTGAAGCTTTCTTT. This translates into CASSATGGGTEAFF.